What follows are 2 T cell receptor beta chains derived from one specimen sequenced in a study of cytomegalovirus exposure and HLA in healthy donors. In the PCR, 60 Vbeta and 13 Jbeta primers were used. Measured with immunoSEQ multiplex PCR; TCRdb has only the in-frame clones, and not every one. Of nearly 95,000 clones in the sample, roughly 79% were seen once. Material for sequencing was PBMCs. The origin of the receptors is a woman in her forties in good health and CMV-seronegative.

The V call is TRBV4-3, the J call TRBJ1-2; a weak D match, TRBD1 (6 bases). The CDR3 totals 14 residues. The V gene lost 1 base and the J gene lost 5 bases, with 11 bases spanning the gap. Germline assignment: CDR1 LGHNA and CDR2 YSLEER. CDR3 nucleotides: TGCGCCAGCAGCCAAGGACAGGAATCTTATGGCTACACCTTC. As protein: CASSQGQESYGYTF.

The rearrangement links TRBV5-1 to TRBJ1-1, with 10 bases matching TRBD1. CDR3 length: 15 residues. V trimming: 4 bases; J trimming: 4 bases; junction bases outside the gene matches: 7. In germline, CDR1 is SGHRS, CDR2 YFSETQ. This CDR3 reads CASSGGQGVGTEAFF. CDR3 nucleotides: TGCGCCAGCAGCGGAGGACAGGGGGTGGGCACTGAAGCTTTCTTT.